This T cell receptor beta chain was documented in a study of T-cell memory formation after mild COVID-19. Study details: There were largely donor-specific TCR clusters. Overall study findings and caveats: Later expanders leaned toward CD4+, whereas clones contracting from day 15 to 85 were balanced CD4/CD8.

Comment on this clonotype: Its target is unknown.

5'RACE with constant-segment primers built TCRalpha and TCRbeta cDNA libraries with UMIs. TCRdb passed the 5' RACE reads through MiXCR, listing each CDR3 protein once. The repertoire holds roughly 250,000 distinct CDR3 sequences, with approximately 15% as singletons. The source is a man in his late teens or twenties who had mild COVID-19 (a few samples of this study predate the infection). Cell type and time point are not known. The source material was PBMCs or a T cell subset sorted from them (not recorded which).

CDR3 amino acids: CASSGAGTALTPYSGNTIYF. CDR3 sequence (DNA): TGTGCCAGCAGCGGTGCCGGGACAGCTCTTACGCCTTACTCTGGAAACACCATATATTTT. The chain combines TRBV9 with TRBJ1-3; the match to TRBD1 covers 7 bases. V was clipped by 3 bases and J by 0 bases; unmatched bases: 18. The CDR3 runs 20 residues. Germline CDR1 is SGDLS and CDR2 is YYNGEE.